This TCR beta chain originates from a study of T cells in Graves' hyperthyroidism and ophthalmopathy. Study-wide points: Among thyroid clonotypes expanded above 0.001, most also appeared in blood.

TCR beta CDR3 region amplification was performed from RNA transcripts. The HTBI set primed first-round TCR CDR3 RT-PCR. TCRdb used MiXCR to reprocess the multiplex PCR reads, holding one entry per CDR3 protein. The sample shows 300,000 to 400,000 distinct CDR3 sequences, approximately 17% of them seen only once. The CDR3 is 15 residues long. V trimming: 3 bases; J trimming: 8 bases; junction bases outside the gene matches: 7. CDR1 is KGHSH and CDR2 is LQKENI in the germline V gene. This clonotype showed up just a few times. Its antigen is not identified. In the ophthalmopathy cohort, Clinical Activity Score was at least 3, NOSPECS grade at least 4, and duration under 3 months.

The TCR was taken from a man aged 18 to 29 with Graves' ophthalmopathy. V gene TRBV18 combines with J gene TRBJ1-6; 7 bases fit TRBD1. The specimen sequenced was blood. The CDR3 DNA reads as TGTGCCAGCTCACCGGTGGAGGGGGCGGATTCACCCCTCCACTTT. Amino acid sequence: CASSPVEGADSPLHF.